This T cell receptor beta chain was retrieved from a study of vaccination and CD4 T cells after COVID-19. An Oncomine TCR Beta short-read assay was used to sequence the DNA from cultured CD4+ T cells. Investigators obtained genomic DNA by extraction from cultured CD4+ T cells. Each CDR3 protein is one row after TCRdb ran MiXCR on the PCR reads. Seen here are roughly 13,000 distinct CDR3 sequences, approximately 50% observed once, and the top ten hold around 17%. The germline V gene encodes CDR1 LNHDA and CDR2 SQIVND (reference sequence). Trimming cost V 6 bases and J 2 bases, with 13 bases left between them. This CDR3 has 15 amino acids. This clonotype was picked up a small number of times. Antigen specificity is unknown. Regarding treatment: approximately nine-day PBMC culture with coronavirus spike peptide pools or control peptides (ViraFEST assay).

The sequence came from a human donor who had recovered from COVID-19. Sample: CD4+ T cells from blood, cultured in vitro. The genes are TRBV19 and TRBJ2-2, with TRBD2 as a possible D gene (5 bases). Here the CDR3 reads CASRRADSNTGELFF. CDR3 nucleotide sequence: TGTGCCAGTAGACGAGCGGACTCAAACACCGGGGAGCTGTTTTTT.